The source of this T cell receptor beta chain is a study of T cell responses to AZD1222 COVID-19 vaccine. Across the study: Pooled samples include second doses given at about 4 or 12 weeks. Notes on the study in general: Nearly half of spike-specific TCRs reportedly target unmutated variant regions. The donors showed a predominance of white British ancestry and of females, with possible underestimation of clonal diversity.

V lost 3 bases to trimming and J lost 5 bases; unmatched junction nucleotides: 9. The CDR3 sequence is 16 residues long. The germline V gene encodes CDR1 LNHNV and CDR2 YYDKDF (reference sequence). Details on this clone: Its specificity is unknown.

Libraries were prepared by immunoSEQ multiplex PCR; TCRdb keeps only in-frame clonotypes and omits some of them. Of some 130,000 clones in the sample, roughly 90% are singletons; the top ten hold 8.4%. V and J are TRBV15 and TRBJ2-5, with TRBD1 identical over 10 bases. The origin of this receptor is an adult in good health. Sequenced material: peripheral blood, taken on day 0 of AZD1222 vaccination. CDR3 protein: CATSRAGTGVWETQYF. CDR3 coding DNA: TGTGCCACCAGCAGGGCAGGGACAGGGGTATGGGAGACCCAGTACTTC.